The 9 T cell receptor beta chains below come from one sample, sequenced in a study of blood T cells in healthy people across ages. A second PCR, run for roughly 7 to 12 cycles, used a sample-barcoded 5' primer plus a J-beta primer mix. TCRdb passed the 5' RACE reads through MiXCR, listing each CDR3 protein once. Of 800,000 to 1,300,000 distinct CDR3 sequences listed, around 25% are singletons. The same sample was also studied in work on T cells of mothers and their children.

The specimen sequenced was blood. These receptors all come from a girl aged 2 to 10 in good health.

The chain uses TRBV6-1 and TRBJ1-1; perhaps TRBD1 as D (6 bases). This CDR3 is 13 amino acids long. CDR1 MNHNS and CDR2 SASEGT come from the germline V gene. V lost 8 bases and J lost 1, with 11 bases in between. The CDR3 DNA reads TGTGCCAGCCGTAGGGGGAAGAACACTGAAGCTTTCTTT. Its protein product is CASRRGKNTEAFF.

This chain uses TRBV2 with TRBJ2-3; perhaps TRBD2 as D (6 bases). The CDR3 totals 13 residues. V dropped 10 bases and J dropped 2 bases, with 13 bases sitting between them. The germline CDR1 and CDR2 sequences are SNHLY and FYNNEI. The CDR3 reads CAIKTRITDTQYF. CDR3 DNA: TGTGCCATCAAGACTAGAATCACAGATACGCAGTATTTT.

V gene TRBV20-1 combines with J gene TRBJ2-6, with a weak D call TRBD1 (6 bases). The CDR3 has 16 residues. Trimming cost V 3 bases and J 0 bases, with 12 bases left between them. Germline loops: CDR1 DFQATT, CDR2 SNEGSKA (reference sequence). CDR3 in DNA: TGCAGTGCTAGTACAGGGCCAAGCTCTGGGGCCAACGTCCTGACTTTC. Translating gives CSASTGPSSGANVLTF.

In nucleotides, the CDR3 is TGTGCCAGCAGCTTAGTCGTGCAAGCGGGAGTTTCATACGAGCAGTACTTC. Translation: CASSLVVQAGVSYEQYF. The chain couples TRBV7-2 to TRBJ2-5; 8 nucleotides match TRBD2. The end of the DNA is better explained by TRBJ2-7, so the J call may be wrong. This CDR3 spans 17 amino acids. Germline CDR1 and CDR2: SGHTA and FQGNSA.

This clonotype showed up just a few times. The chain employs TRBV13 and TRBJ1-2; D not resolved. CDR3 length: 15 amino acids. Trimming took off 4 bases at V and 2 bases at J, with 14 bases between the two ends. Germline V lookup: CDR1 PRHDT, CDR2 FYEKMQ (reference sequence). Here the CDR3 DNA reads TGTGCCAGCAGCTCCCCCGGAGGCCCAAACTATGGCTACACCTTC. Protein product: CASSSPGGPNYGYTF.

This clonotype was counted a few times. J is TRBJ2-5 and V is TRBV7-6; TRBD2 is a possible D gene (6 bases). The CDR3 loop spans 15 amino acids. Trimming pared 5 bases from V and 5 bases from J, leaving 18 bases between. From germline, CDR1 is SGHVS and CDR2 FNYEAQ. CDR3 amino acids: CASSPGGGETETQYF. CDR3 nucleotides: TGTGCCAGCAGCCCCGGGGGTGGGGAGACTGAGACCCAGTACTTC.

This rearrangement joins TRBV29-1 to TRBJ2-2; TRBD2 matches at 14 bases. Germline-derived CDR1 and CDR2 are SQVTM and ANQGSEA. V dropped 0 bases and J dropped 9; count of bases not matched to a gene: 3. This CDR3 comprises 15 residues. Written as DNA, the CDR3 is TGCAGCGTTGAAGAGCGGACTAGCGGGAGGAGGGAGCTGTTTTTT. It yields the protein CSVEERTSGRRELFF.

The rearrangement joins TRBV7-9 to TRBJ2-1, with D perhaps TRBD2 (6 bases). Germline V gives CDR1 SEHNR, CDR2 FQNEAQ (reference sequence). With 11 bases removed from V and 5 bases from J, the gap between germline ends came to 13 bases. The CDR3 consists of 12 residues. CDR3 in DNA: TGTGCCGCGGAGGGGTACCACAATGAGCAGTTCTTC. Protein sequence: CAAEGYHNEQFF.

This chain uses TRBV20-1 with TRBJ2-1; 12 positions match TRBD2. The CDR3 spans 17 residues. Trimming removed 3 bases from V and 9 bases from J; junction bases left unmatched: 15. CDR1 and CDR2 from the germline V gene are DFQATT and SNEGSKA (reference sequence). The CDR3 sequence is CSASPGLAGFSGPEQFF. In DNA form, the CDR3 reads TGCAGTGCTAGTCCCGGACTAGCGGGATTTTCAGGGCCTGAGCAGTTCTTC.